The 32 T cell receptor beta chains in this list originate from one sample, sequenced in a study of blood T cell repertoires in COVID-19. TCRdb keeps only in-frame clones here, not all; method: immunoSEQ multiplex PCR. In the table there are 200,000 to 300,000 clones, around 85% of which are singletons. Sequencing input: peripheral blood. Receptors were obtained from a woman aged 55-70 years with active or convalescent COVID-19.

This sequence joins TRBV5-4 and TRBJ2-1, with D possibly matching TRBD2 (6 bases). Germline-derived CDR1 and CDR2 are SGHNT and YYREEE (reference sequence). This CDR3 has 18 residues. Trimming shortened V by 0 bases and J by 3 bases, and 19 bases separated the two germline ends. CDR3 region: CASSLARYGAGHYNEQFF. The CDR3 nucleotides are TGTGCCAGCAGCTTGGCGAGGTACGGGGCGGGGCACTACAATGAGCAGTTCTTC. Combining the CDR3 with reference TRBV5-4 and TRBJ2-1 gives the whole variable domain ETGVTQSPTHLIKTRGQQVTLRCSSQSGHNTVSWYQQALGQGPQFIFQYYREEENGRGNFPPRFSGLQFPNYSSELNVNALELDDSALYLCASSLARYGAGHYNEQFFGPGTRLTVL.

Here the CDR3 reads CASSQGSSGSTGANVLTF. The CDR3 DNA reads TGCGCCAGCAGCCAAGGATCTAGCGGGAGTACTGGGGCCAACGTCCTGACTTTC. The rearrangement uses TRBV4-1 and TRBJ2-6; 10 bases line up with TRBD2. CDR3 length equals 18 residues. CDR1 and CDR2 (germline): MGHRA, YSYEKL. V lost 1 base to trimming and J lost 2 bases; unmatched junction nucleotides: 5.

This rearrangement joins TRBV28 to TRBJ2-1, with D uncertain. Germline CDR1 reads MDHEN; CDR2 reads SYDVKM. With 5 bases removed from V and 9 bases from J, the gap between germline ends came to 5 bases. This CDR3 region has 10 residues. The CDR3 DNA reads TGTGCCAGCAGTCTCCGTGAGCAGTTCTTC. Residues: CASSLREQFF. The complete variable domain, with remaining parts taken from reference TRBV28 and TRBJ2-1, reads DVKVTQSSRYLVKRTGEKVFLECVQDMDHENMFWYRQDPGLGLRLIYFSYDVKMKEKGDIPEGYSVSREKKERFSLILESASTNQTSMYLCASSLREQFFGPGTRLTVL.

CDR3 in amino acids: CASSLSEGMVTEAFF. The CDR3 nucleotides are TGTGCCAGCAGCTTGTCAGAGGGCATGGTCACTGAAGCTTTCTTT. The gene calls are TRBV5-5 and TRBJ1-1, with D hard to call. The germline gives CDR1 SGHKS, CDR2 YYEKEE (reference sequence). Trimming took 1 base from V and 4 from J, leaving 14 bases between them. There are 15 residues in the CDR3.

The chain recombines TRBV4-2 with TRBJ2-7; 10 bases align to TRBD2. The V segment lost 0 bases and the J segment 0 bases; nucleotides outside the gene matches: 2. The germline V gene encodes CDR1 LGHNA and CDR2 YNFKEQ. The CDR3 runs 16 residues. CDR3 DNA: TGTGCCAGCAGCCAAGACCCTAGCGGGAGCTCCTACGAGCAGTACTTC. This codes for CASSQDPSGSSYEQYF.

The CDR3: CATSDSTDNQGPDTQYF. As DNA, the CDR3 is TGTGCCACCAGTGATTCGACGGACAACCAGGGGCCAGATACGCAGTATTTT. V gene TRBV24-1 combines with J gene TRBJ2-3; maybe TRBD1 (6 bases). Trimming shortened V by 2 bases and J by 4 bases, and 18 bases separated the two germline ends. The length of the CDR3 is 17 residues. Looked up from germline, CDR1 is KGHDR and CDR2 is SFDVKD.

The chain has TRBV19 and TRBJ1-5, with TRBD1 matching 11 bases. J was trimmed by 5 bases and V by 7 bases; bases with no gene match: 10. This CDR3 spans 16 amino acids. Germline loops: CDR1 LNHDA, CDR2 SQIVND (reference sequence). Here the CDR3 DNA reads TGTGCCAGTACCCCATGGGACAGGGGGTTGGATCAGCCCCAGCATTTT. This translates into CASTPWDRGLDQPQHF.

The rearrangement joins TRBV19 to TRBJ2-1, with TRBD1 identical over 7 bases. There are 11 residues in the CDR3. Trimming cost V 8 bases and J 11 bases; bases outside gene matches: 6. Germline CDR1 is LNHDA and CDR2 is SQIVND (reference sequence). The CDR3 is CASYRDSKQFF. CDR3 nucleotides: TGTGCCAGTTACCGGGACAGCAAGCAGTTCTTC.

This chain uses TRBV2 with TRBJ2-1, with D possibly TRBD2 on 6 matching bases. CDR1 and CDR2 from the germline V gene are SNHLY and FYNNEI. V was trimmed by 4 bases and J by 9 bases, leaving 19 bases between them. The CDR3 has 15 amino acids. The CDR3 DNA sequence: TGTGCCAGCAGTGTGGGAGGCCGGGGTTCGACTGAGCAGTTCTTC. This sequence encodes CASSVGGRGSTEQFF.

The chain has TRBV5-1 and TRBJ2-1; TRBD2 matches at 13 bases. J was trimmed by 8 bases and V by 3 bases; bases with no gene match: 5. This CDR3 has 15 residues. Germline values: CDR1 SGHRS, CDR2 YFSETQ. The CDR3 DNA is TGCGCCAGCAGCTGGGGACTAGCGGGGTTGGATGAGCAGTTCTTC. The encoded protein is CASSWGLAGLDEQFF. The whole variable domain, remainder taken from reference TRBV5-1 and TRBJ2-1, is KAGVTQTPRYLIKTRGQQVTLSCSPISGHRSVSWYQQTPGQGLQFLFEYFSETQRNKGNFPGRFSGRQFSNSRSEMNVSTLELGDSALYLCASSWGLAGLDEQFFGPGTRLTVL.

V and J are TRBV5-6 and TRBJ2-2; tentatively, D is TRBD2 (6 bases). This CDR3 has 17 amino acids. Trimming removed 2 bases from V and 0 bases from J, with 14 bases in between. Germline CDR1 is SGHDT and CDR2 is YYEEEE. CDR3 protein: CASSLVRLASNTGELFF. CDR3 in DNA: TGTGCCAGCAGCTTAGTCCGGCTAGCGTCGAACACCGGGGAGCTGTTTTTT. The full variable domain, with the rest looked up from reference TRBV5-6 and TRBJ2-2, is DAGVTQSPTHLIKTRGQQVTLRCSPKSGHDTVSWYQQALGQGPQFIFQYYEEEERQRGNFPDRFSGHQFPNYSSELNVNALLLGDSALYLCASSLVRLASNTGELFFGEGSRLTVL.

The gene calls are TRBV20-1 and TRBJ1-1, with unresolved D. CDR1 and CDR2 from the germline V gene are DFQATT and SNEGSKA (reference sequence). V was trimmed by 4 bases and J by 4 bases, leaving 7 bases between them. The CDR3 runs 11 residues. The CDR3 is CSANRATEAFF. The CDR3 region has the DNA TGCAGTGCTAATAGAGCCACTGAAGCTTTCTTT.

The CDR3 is CASSGGGRLNSGANVLTF. The CDR3 DNA reads as TGTGCCAGCAGTGGAGGGGGCAGGCTAAACTCTGGGGCCAACGTCCTGACTTTC. The chain links TRBV25-1 to TRBJ2-6, with 7 bases identical to TRBD1. CDR1 and CDR2 from the germline V gene are MGHDK and SYGVNS. V was clipped by 4 bases and J by 0 bases; unmatched bases: 9. CDR3 length: 18 residues.

V usage is TRBV10-3 and J usage is TRBJ1-1, with TRBD1 identical over 8 bases. There are 15 residues in the CDR3. Germline V gene lookup returns CDR1 ENHRY and CDR2 SYGVKD. V trimming: 5 bases; J trimming: 1 base; junction bases outside the gene matches: 6. CDR3 in DNA: TGTGCCATCAGTTCCGGGACAGGCTGGAACACTGAAGCTTTCTTT. Protein: CAISSGTGWNTEAFF.

The chain recombines TRBV5-1 with TRBJ1-1; 7 nucleotides agree with TRBD1. CDR1 and CDR2 from the germline V gene are SGHRS and YFSETQ. With V trimmed by 3 bases and J by 3 bases, 8 bases remained unmatched. The CDR3 length is 15 residues. The CDR3 protein is CASSSQTGWDTEAFF. The CDR3 DNA reads as TGCGCCAGCAGCTCCCAGACAGGGTGGGACACTGAAGCTTTCTTT.

The chain is built from TRBV7-8 and TRBJ1-5; D is undetermined. Looked up from germline, CDR1 is SGHVS and CDR2 is FQNEAQ. The CDR3 totals 16 residues. Deletions cut 2 bases from V and 0 bases from J, with 11 bases between. As DNA, the CDR3 is TGTGCCAGCAGCTTAAGCTCAGGTTTTAGCAATCAGCCCCAGCATTTT. It codes for CASSLSSGFSNQPQHF.

The chain is built from TRBV4-2 and TRBJ1-3, with a possible D match to TRBD1 (6 bases). Germline lookup yields CDR1 LGHNA and CDR2 YNFKEQ. Trimming left V 5 bases short and J 0 bases short, with 11 bases between. The CDR3 contains 15 residues. The DNA of the CDR3 is TGTGCCAGCAGCGCAGGGGCCCACTCTGGAAACACCATATATTTT. This translates into CASSAGAHSGNTIYF.

The rearrangement uses TRBV15 and TRBJ2-1, with a possible D match to TRBD1 (8 bases). The CDR3 sequence is 14 residues long. The germline V gene has CDR1 LNHNV and CDR2 YYDKDF (reference sequence). V shed 5 bases and J shed 6 bases, with 14 bases lying between them. CDR3 sequence reads: CATSGNRGGNEQFF. The CDR3 DNA sequence: TGTGCCACCAGCGGGAACAGGGGGGGCAATGAGCAGTTCTTC.

A single count supports this clone. V and J are TRBV9 and TRBJ2-1; TRBD2 agrees at 7 bases. V gave up 0 bases and J gave up 7 bases; unmatched junction bases: 10. CDR1 and CDR2 (germline): SGDLS, YYNGEE. The length of the CDR3 is 16 residues. In nucleotides, the CDR3 is TGTGCCAGCAGCGTAGATGGCGGGAGTACCCTGAATGAGCAGTTCTTC. This encodes CASSVDGGSTLNEQFF. The variable domain in full, with the rest retrieved from reference TRBV9 and TRBJ2-1, is DSGVTQTPKHLITATGQRVTLRCSPRSGDLSVYWYQQSLDQGLQFLIQYYNGEERAKGNILERFSAQQFPDLHSELNLSSLELGDSALYFCASSVDGGSTLNEQFFGPGTRLTVL.

This sequence joins TRBV3-1 (or the pseudogene TRBV3-2) and TRBJ2-7; 8 bases fit TRBD2. V lost 4 bases, J lost 2 bases, and 7 bases stayed unmatched. The germline V gene encodes CDR1 LGHDT and CDR2 YNNKEL (reference sequence). CDR3 size: 15 residues. Here the CDR3 reads CASSPRRLATYEQYF. Written as DNA, the CDR3 is TGTGCCAGCAGCCCTCGACGACTAGCGACCTACGAGCAGTACTTC.

The chain joins TRBV12-3 or TRBV12-4 to TRBJ2-2, with no clear D. Trimming took 2 bases from V and 4 from J, leaving 5 bases between them. This CDR3 has 13 amino acids. DNA of the CDR3: TGTGCCAGCAGTTTACTAATCACCGGGGAGCTGTTTTTT. This translates into CASSLLITGELFF.

The V and J genes are TRBV10-3 and TRBJ2-5; 11 nucleotides align to TRBD2. CDR1 is ENHRY and CDR2 is SYGVKD in the germline V gene. The CDR3 has 14 residues. V shed 6 bases and J 3 bases; nucleotides not matched to a gene: 3. CDR3 region: CAIRQGLAEETQYF. CDR3 DNA sequence: TGTGCCATCAGACAGGGACTAGCGGAAGAGACCCAGTACTTC.

The genes are TRBV5-6 and TRBJ1-1, with D unresolved. The CDR3 runs 15 residues. Germline V gene data show CDR1 as SGHDT and CDR2 as YYEEEE. Trimming shortened V by 0 bases and J by 3 bases, and 12 bases separated the two germline ends. The CDR3 nucleotides are TGTGCCAGCAGCTTGGCGGGTGGGTACTACACTGAAGCTTTCTTT. Translating it yields CASSLAGGYYTEAFF.

This chain joins TRBV5-4 and TRBJ1-2; 8 positions match TRBD1. The junction had 5 bases not matched to a gene; V was cut back by 5 bases and J by 2 bases. Germline V gene sequence: CDR1 SGHNT, CDR2 YYREEE (reference sequence). The CDR3 spans 14 residues. CDR3 DNA: TGTGCCAGCAGTCCTGGGACAGGAAACTATGGCTACACCTTC. Encoded protein: CASSPGTGNYGYTF.

The chain recombines TRBV13 with TRBJ2-6; weak D call: TRBD1 (6 bases). The CDR3 is 16 residues long. Germline V CDR1 and CDR2: PRHDT, FYEKMQ (reference sequence). The V end was cut by 5 bases, the J end by 2 bases, with 13 bases between. The CDR3 coding sequence is TGTGCCAGCAGCAGGGACACAGGGACTGGGGCCAACGTCCTGACTTTC. Protein sequence: CASSRDTGTGANVLTF.

The chain has TRBV6-2 or TRBV6-3 and TRBJ1-2; D may be TRBD1 (6 bases). V gave up 6 bases and J gave up 3 bases, with 11 bases separating them. The CDR3 runs to 13 residues. Germline assignment: CDR1 MNHEY and CDR2 SVGEGT. The CDR3 DNA is TGTGCCAGCAGACCTGACAGGTACTATGGCTACACCTTC. It codes for CASRPDRYYGYTF.

This chain joins TRBV4-2 and TRBJ2-3, with TRBD1 matching 7 bases. The CDR3 totals 18 residues. Germline-derived CDR1 and CDR2 are LGHNA and YNFKEQ. Trimming took 0 bases from V and 2 from J; bases not matched to a gene: 11. In DNA form, the CDR3 reads TGTGCCAGCAGCCAAGAACTAGGGGGCGTGGCCCCCACAGATACGCAGTATTTT. Amino acid sequence: CASSQELGGVAPTDTQYF.

This rearrangement joins TRBV7-9 to TRBJ2-1, with 7 positions matching TRBD1. V shed 7 bases and J 2 bases; nucleotides not matched to a gene: 5. The CDR3 extends over 14 amino acids. In germline, CDR1 is SEHNR, CDR2 FQNEAQ (reference sequence). CDR3 sequence reads: CASTSGTAYNEQFF. In DNA form, the CDR3 reads TGTGCCAGCACCTCAGGGACAGCCTACAATGAGCAGTTCTTC.

As DNA, the CDR3 is TGTGCCAGCTCACCGAGCGCCGACAGAGAGCTGTTTTTT. Its translation is CASSPSADRELFF. The gene calls are TRBV18 and TRBJ2-2, with D maybe TRBD1 (5 bases). The V and J ends lost 3 bases and 11 bases respectively, with 13 bases between them. CDR3 size: 13 residues. The germline V gene encodes CDR1 KGHSH and CDR2 LQKENI.

The genes are TRBV2 and TRBJ2-7; 13 positions match TRBD2. CDR3 length: 14 residues. The J segment lost 3 bases and the V segment lost 6 bases, leaving 2 bases of the junction unmatched. Germline V gene lookup returns CDR1 SNHLY and CDR2 FYNNEI. CDR3 protein: CASRTSGGFYEQYV. DNA for the CDR3: TGTGCCAGCAGGACTAGCGGGGGGTTCTACGAGCAGTACGTC.

Comment on this clone: The sample has other DNA sequences that encode this CDR3 too. V gene TRBV10-3 combines with J gene TRBJ2-5; 7 bases are shared with TRBD1. CDR1 is ENHRY, CDR2 SYGVKD, per germline. The CDR3 is 14 residues long. V trimming: 0 bases; J trimming: 5 bases; junction bases outside the gene matches: 3. In nucleotides, the CDR3 is TGTGCCATCAGTGAGTCTCAAGGGGGCGAGACCCAGTACTTC. Translating it yields CAISESQGGETQYF.

This clone appeared a single time. V gene TRBV3-1 (or the pseudogene TRBV3-2) combines with J gene TRBJ2-1; TRBD2 aligns across 8 bases. CDR3 length: 16 residues. Per the germline V gene, CDR1 is LGHDT and CDR2 is YNNKEL (reference sequence). V was pared by 4 bases and J by 1 base, with 6 bases of the junction left unmatched. The CDR3 protein is CASSLPGGASYNEQFF. The CDR3 region has the DNA TGTGCCAGCAGCCTCCCGGGGGGGGCTTCCTACAATGAGCAGTTCTTC.